Listed below are T cell receptor beta chains from one sample, sequenced in a study of shared clonotypes between healthy human individuals. Profiling relied on immunoSEQ multiplex PCR, and the TCRdb table lists in-frame clones only, not all of them. The repertoire holds about 990,000 clones, with around three quarters as singletons. The sample comprised memory CD4+ T cells from PBMCs. The receptors originated from a man aged 18 to 29 in good health. Some clones in this sample may be carry-over from other donors' samples. CDR3s include the opening cysteine and the closing phenylalanine or tryptophan. D genes are given only for firm matches. Only part of the rows carry a size: once, few, many, or a class if the clone is expanded.

TRBJ1-3 | - | TRBV9 | - | 14 | CASSVPGRGNTIYF | TGTGCCAGCAGCGTCCCGGGACGGGGAAACACCATATATTTT
TRBJ2-7 | - | TRBV5-4 | - | 15 | CASQKSSGQTYEQYF | TGTGCCAGCCAAAAATCGAGCGGCCAAACCTACGAGCAGTACTTC
TRBJ1-2 | - | TRBV6-5 | - | 11 | CASSHYGGYTF | TGTGCCAGCAGCCATTATGGTGGCTACACCTTC
TRBJ2-7 | - | TRBV5-5 | - | 14 | CASSFGGTSYEQYF | TGTGCCAGCAGCTTCGGTGGGACGTCCTACGAGCAGTACTTC
TRBJ2-1 | - | TRBV5-1 | TRBD1 | 17 | CASSLGEGTGGTDEQFF | TGCGCCAGCAGCTTGGGCGAGGGGACAGGGGGTACGGATGAGCAGTTCTTC
TRBJ1-1 | few | TRBV28 | TRBD1 | 16 | CASSSGTGGSNTEAFF | TGTGCCAGCAGCTCCGGGACAGGGGGATCGAACACTGAAGCTTTCTTT
TRBJ2-7 | - | TRBV19 | TRBD2 | 13 | CASRNGGSSEQYF | TGTGCCAGTAGGAATGGCGGGAGTTCCGAGCAGTACTTC
TRBJ2-3 | - | TRBV18 | - | 14 | CASSPSFPTDTQYF | TGTGCCAGCTCACCGAGTTTTCCCACAGATACGCAGTATTTT
TRBJ2-1 | - | TRBV18 | TRBD2 | 15 | CASSSGTSDYNEQFF | TGTGCCAGCTCATCCGGGACTAGCGACTACAATGAGCAGTTCTTC
TRBJ2-3 | - | TRBV19 | - | 12 | CASSIETDTQYF | TGTGCCAGTAGTATTGAAACAGATACGCAGTATTTT
TRBJ2-5 | - | TRBV28 | TRBD2 | 17 | CASSFKVAGGPAETQYF | TGTGCCAGCAGTTTCAAGGTAGCGGGAGGGCCGGCGGAGACCCAGTACTTC
TRBJ2-1 | - | TRBV11-2 | TRBD2 | 16 | CASSYRPSGTSNEQFF | TGTGCCAGCAGCTACCGACCTAGCGGGACCAGCAATGAGCAGTTCTTC
TRBJ2-1 | - | TRBV5-1 | - | 14 | CASSPPGASNEQFF | TGCGCCAGCAGCCCGCCGGGAGCATCGAATGAGCAGTTCTTC
TRBJ2-7 | - | TRBV2 | TRBD2 | 13 | CARRLAGVNEQYF | TGTGCCAGGAGACTAGCGGGAGTCAACGAGCAGTACTTC
TRBJ2-1 | once | TRBV5-1 | - | 15 | CASSLGSEAYNEQFF | TGCGCCAGCAGCTTGGGAAGTGAGGCCTACAATGAGCAGTTCTTC
TRBJ2-7 | - | TRBV7-9 | - | 17 | CASSFPSAGRSSYEQYF | TGTGCCAGCAGCTTTCCCTCCGCAGGGCGTTCATCCTACGAGCAGTACTTC
TRBJ2-1 | - | TRBV7-9 | TRBD1 | 18 | CASSSMTGSRRSYNEQFF | TGTGCCAGCAGCTCCATGACAGGGTCACGCAGATCCTACAATGAGCAGTTCTTC
TRBJ1-1 | - | TRBV5-1 | TRBD1 | 16 | CASSLIGQDANTEAFF | TGCGCCAGCAGCTTGATCGGACAGGACGCGAACACTGAAGCTTTCTTT
TRBJ1-3 | - | TRBV5-4 | - | 16 | CASSSVAGHSGNTIYF | TGTGCCAGCAGCTCCGTAGCGGGGCACTCTGGAAACACCATATATTTT
TRBJ2-5 | - | TRBV7-2 | - | 15 | CASSLPSGGGETQYF | TGTGCCAGCAGCTTACCGAGCGGAGGGGGGGAGACCCAGTACTTC
TRBJ1-1 | few | TRBV2 | TRBD1 | 15 | CASSGQGLGRTEAFF | TGTGCCAGCAGTGGACAGGGCTTAGGACGCACTGAAGCTTTCTTT
TRBJ2-7 | - | TRBV6-5 | - | 13 | CASRPGVSYEQYF | TGTGCCAGCAGACCCGGGGTGTCCTACGAGCAGTACTTC
TRBJ2-1 | - | TRBV5-6 | TRBD2 | 17 | CASSPVKREGDFGRQFF | TGTGCCAGCAGCCCCGTGAAGCGGGAGGGTGACTTTGGTCGGCAGTTCTTC
TRBJ2-3 | - | TRBV7-4 | TRBD2 | 16 | CASSLAASGGTDTQYF | TGTGCCAGCAGCTTAGCGGCTAGCGGCGGCACAGATACGCAGTATTTT
TRBJ2-5 | - | TRBV11-2 | - | 15 | CASSSRFGGGETQYF | TGTGCCAGCAGCTCCCGCTTTGGGGGCGGGGAGACCCAGTACTTC
TRBJ2-5 | - | TRBV4-1 | TRBD1 | 15 | CASSQAGTGGETQYF | TGCGCCAGCAGCCAAGCAGGGACAGGGGGCGAGACCCAGTACTTC